This T cell receptor (beta chain) appears in the sequencing data of a study of T cell responses to AZD1222 COVID-19 vaccine listed by TCRdb under 2021. Turning to the overall study: A total of just over 230 trial participants underwent TCR sequencing, of whom around 210 had received two doses of AZD1222 and about 25 had received two doses of the MenACWY control vaccine. Enrollment into the trials was organized by age into subgroups of 18-55, 56-69 and 70-plus years, and those subgroups contained roughly 150, 30 and 60 TCR-sequenced participants, respectively.

Beyond this particular receptor, the publication reports: Participants were mostly white British and included more females than males, and it was suggested by the authors that clonal diversity may have been underestimated. The 56-69-year group was small, and its depth increase did not reach significance, likely because of low power. Epitopes outside the regions mutated in the B.1.351 and B.1.1.7 variants were reportedly recognized by nearly half of the unique spike-specific TCRs. A significant rise in spike-specific TCR breadth and depth was observed after two AZD1222 doses relative to day 0 and relative to MenACWY recipients. Because no day 14 peak-response samples were available, the repertoires could be characterized only after the peak T cell response. The whole spike protein was spanned by vaccine-associated CD4 TCRs, and dominant responses were seen in regions 160-218 and 743-854. Only 5 to 7 AZD1222 recipients were SARS-CoV-2 seropositive at baseline, limiting conclusions about previously exposed vaccinees.

The CDR3 regions of human TCRbeta chains were analyzed by immunosequencing. For the original study's pipeline: TCRs in the repertoires were matched against a reference library of SARS-CoV-2-specific TCRs that had been generated with the MIRA antigen-specificity platform. Breadth meant the fraction of unique TCRs that were SARS-CoV-2-associated, whereas depth meant the fraction of total T cells that were SARS-CoV-2-associated. Using the MIRA data, each spike-specific TCR was assigned both to the spike region to which the TCR was reactive and to a CD4 or CD8 class. Log10-transformed breadth and depth values were compared by one-way ANOVA with Sidak's multiple comparisons tests. TCRdb carries this immuneACCESS record with in-frame sequences only. Its versions omit some clonotypes, under half of them owing to an unresolved V gene in the studies checked, with the rest unexplained. The D gene and trimming were derived from the DNA, and the V and J assignments and clone size from that table. The sample records around 96,000 clones, around 84% of which are singletons. The top ten hold 5.6% of the sample.

Points on this clone: Its antigen is not yet known. No base quality values were provided; no much bigger clone lies one nucleotide off.

The sample's time point label is to be understood as: about 28 days (+/-7) after the second vaccine dose. Because spike-specific TCR depth and breadth did not differ between the two schedules, AZD1222 recipients who got a second dose at roughly 4 weeks were pooled with those who got a second dose at roughly 12 weeks. Vaccinee samples came from UK trials COV001 and COV002, including a single-blind randomized controlled phase 2/3 trial of AZD1222 (ChAdOx1 nCoV-19) in healthy adults. For TCRbeta chain sequencing, PBMC samples from trial participants were taken at day 0 and at day 28 after the second dose. CDR1 MGHRA and CDR2 YSYEKL are derived from the germline V gene. Taken from cysteine to phenylalanine, the CDR3 has 12 residues. The retained sequence is limited to the CDR3, 36 bases, with the frame set at the first base. V is cut by 0 bases and J by 7 bases, and the space between the germline ends is 6 bases.

Recombination connected TRBV4-1 to TRBJ2-5; no confident D gene assignment can be made. This sequence was found in an adult who received the AZD1222 COVID-19 vaccine. Material: peripheral blood, obtained 28 days after the second AZD1222 dose. CDR3 region: CASSQDHGTQYF. The nucleotide sequence reads as follows: TGCGCCAGCAGCCAAGATCATGGGACCCAGTACTTC.